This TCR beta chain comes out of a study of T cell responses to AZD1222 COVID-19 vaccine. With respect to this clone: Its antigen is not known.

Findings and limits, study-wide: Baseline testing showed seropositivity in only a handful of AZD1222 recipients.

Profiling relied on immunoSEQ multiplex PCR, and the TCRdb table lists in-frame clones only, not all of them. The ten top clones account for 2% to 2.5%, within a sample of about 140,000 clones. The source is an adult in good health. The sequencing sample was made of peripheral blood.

The CDR3 sequence: CASSFSGQPQHF. Written as DNA, the CDR3 is TGTGCCAGCAGCTTTAGCGGGCAGCCCCAGCATTTT. The chain links TRBV5-6 to TRBJ1-5; D not resolved. V gave up 2 bases and J gave up 7 bases, with 7 bases separating them. This CDR3 spans 12 amino acids. Germline loops: CDR1 SGHDT, CDR2 YYEEEE.